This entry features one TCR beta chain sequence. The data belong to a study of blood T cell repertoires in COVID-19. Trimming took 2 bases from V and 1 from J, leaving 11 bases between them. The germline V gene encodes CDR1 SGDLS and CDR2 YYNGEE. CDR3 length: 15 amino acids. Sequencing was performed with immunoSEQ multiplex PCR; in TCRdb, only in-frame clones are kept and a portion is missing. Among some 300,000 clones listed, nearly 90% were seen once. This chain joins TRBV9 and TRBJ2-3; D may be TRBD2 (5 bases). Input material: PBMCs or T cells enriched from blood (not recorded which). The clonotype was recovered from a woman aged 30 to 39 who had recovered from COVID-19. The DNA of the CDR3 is TGTGCCAGCAGCGTGCAGCCCGGGGGCACAGATACGCAGTATTTT. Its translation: CASSVQPGGTDTQYF.